Below are 32 T cell receptor beta chains sequenced from a single sample in a study of blood T cell repertoires in COVID-19. The repertoire was sequenced with immunoSEQ multiplex PCR; TCRdb's copy has only in-frame clones and lacks some. The sample contains around 140,000 clones, approximately 80% of which appear only once. The source material was PBMCs or T cells enriched from blood (not recorded which). These receptors all stem from a man in his fifties in a cohort exposed to, infected with or recovered from COVID-19 (not recorded which).

The V and J genes are TRBV5-3 and TRBJ1-2; D ambiguous. TRBV5-3 is labeled an ORF, and its function is uncertain. Trimming pared 7 bases from V and 4 bases from J, leaving 14 bases between. This CDR3 is 13 amino acids long. CDR3 loop: CARATLSRYGYTF. As DNA, the CDR3 is TGTGCCAGAGCGACTTTATCCCGCTATGGCTACACCTTC.

The V gene is TRBV7-9, the J gene TRBJ2-1; no clear D gene. The germline CDR1 and CDR2 sequences are SEHNR and FQNEAQ (reference sequence). This CDR3 is built from 12 residues. Trimming stripped 6 bases from V and 13 bases from J, with 16 bases between. CDR3 loop: CASSPIMGPQFF. The CDR3 coding sequence is TGTGCCAGCAGTCCAATTATGGGCCCCCAGTTCTTC.

The chain combines TRBV30 with TRBJ2-1; D unclear. CDR1 is GTSNPN, CDR2 SVGIG, per germline (reference sequence). This CDR3 comprises 13 residues. The germline V and J ends were trimmed by 0 bases and 6 bases, with 9 bases remaining between them. Written as DNA, the CDR3 is TGTGCCTGGAGTGTACAACTACTCAATGAGCAGTTCTTC. Translation gives CAWSVQLLNEQFF.

The CDR3, as DNA: TGTGCCAGCAGTTTCCCAGATAGCAATCAGCCCCAGCATTTT. As protein: CASSFPDSNQPQHF. This chain connects TRBV28 to TRBJ1-5, with D unclear. The CDR3 is 14 amino acids. The germline CDR1 and CDR2 sequences are MDHEN and SYDVKM. The V end lost 3 bases, the J end lost 0 bases, and 6 bases lay between the germline ends.

J is TRBJ1-3 and V is TRBV11-2; a weak D match, TRBD1 (6 bases). CDR3 size: 17 residues. V was cut by 4 bases and J by 2 bases, with 18 bases left in between. In germline, CDR1 is SGHAT, CDR2 FQNNGV. In nucleotides, the CDR3 is TGTGCCAGCAGCTCTACAGTATTACAGGGTCCTGGAAACACCATATATTTT. This encodes CASSSTVLQGPGNTIYF.

This chain connects TRBV27 to TRBJ2-7; tentative D call: TRBD1 (5 bases). The CDR3 has 17 amino acids. The V end lost 2 bases, the J end lost 3 bases, and 20 bases lay between the germline ends. The germline CDR1 and CDR2 sequences are MNHEY and SMNVEV (reference sequence). CDR3 DNA sequence: TGTGCCAGCAGTTTAGGCCAGGGAAAACGGGTATTCTACGAGCAGTACTTC. Amino acids: CASSLGQGKRVFYEQYF.

The V and J genes are TRBV30 and TRBJ2-7; TRBD1 aligns across 11 bases. This CDR3 has 14 amino acids. Germline CDR1 reads GTSNPN; CDR2 reads SVGIG (reference sequence). J lost 4 bases, V lost 3 bases, and 5 bases had no gene match. The CDR3 protein is CAWSPGTGGYEQYF. The CDR3 nucleotides are TGTGCCTGGAGCCCCGGGACAGGGGGTTACGAGCAGTACTTC.

This clone was detected only a few times. V and J are TRBV11-3 and TRBJ2-1; a possible D gene is TRBD2 (7 bases). Germline CDR1 is SGHNT and CDR2 is YENEEA. The V end was cut by 7 bases, the J end by 1 base, with 14 bases between. The CDR3 consists of 15 residues. This CDR3 is CASTQKGGSYNEQFF. Written as DNA, the CDR3 is TGTGCCAGCACCCAAAAGGGGGGGTCCTACAATGAGCAGTTCTTC.

This sequence joins TRBV24-1 and TRBJ2-1; no clear D. The germline V gene encodes CDR1 KGHDR and CDR2 SFDVKD. This CDR3 spans 14 amino acids. V gave up 1 base and J gave up 5 bases, with 8 bases separating them. The CDR3 is CATSDLSHDNEQFF. The CDR3 coding sequence is TGTGCCACCAGTGATTTAAGCCATGACAATGAGCAGTTCTTC.

CDR3 nucleotide sequence: TGTGCCAGCAGCTTAAGCGGACAGAACACAGATACGCAGTATTTT. It specifies CASSLSGQNTDTQYF. This chain connects TRBV7-3 to TRBJ2-3; weak D call: TRBD1 (6 bases). Trimming stripped 1 base from V and 2 bases from J, with 10 bases between. The CDR3 is made up of 15 amino acids. Per germline, CDR1 SGHTA and CDR2 FQGTGA.

The chain uses TRBV11-2 and TRBJ1-3; no clear D. CDR3 length equals 14 residues. V lost 8 bases, J lost 0 bases, and 11 bases lay in between. Germline V gene sequence: CDR1 SGHAT, CDR2 FQNNGV. CDR3 in amino acids: CASDGGASGNTIYF. CDR3 in DNA: TGTGCCAGCGACGGAGGAGCCTCTGGAAACACCATATATTTT.

The chain recombines TRBV5-1 with TRBJ1-4; D not resolved. Trimming removed 2 bases from V and 8 bases from J, with 16 bases in between. The germline V gene has CDR1 SGHRS and CDR2 YFSETQ. The CDR3 length is 15 residues. DNA of the CDR3: TGCGCCAGCAGCTTAAAGGCTCAAGGCGGGGAAAAACTGTTTTTT. Its translation: CASSLKAQGGEKLFF. Drawing the rest from reference TRBV5-1 and TRBJ1-4, the complete variable domain is KAGVTQTPRYLIKTRGQQVTLSCSPISGHRSVSWYQQTPGQGLQFLFEYFSETQRNKGNFPGRFSGRQFSNSRSEMNVSTLELGDSALYLCASSLKAQGGEKLFFGSGTQLSVL.

This chain joins TRBV9 and TRBJ2-3, with 10 bases aligning to TRBD2. Germline CDR1 and CDR2: SGDLS and YYNGEE. Trimming took 2 bases from V and 1 from J; bases not matched to a gene: 7. The CDR3 is 17 residues long. The CDR3 bases are TGTGCCAGCAGCGTCAACTACGGGACTAGCGGCACAGATACGCAGTATTTT. It codes for CASSVNYGTSGTDTQYF.

The V and J genes are TRBV4-1 and TRBJ2-1, with TRBD2 matching 11 bases. The ends lost 0 bases at V and 0 bases at J; junction bases unmatched: 10. This CDR3 has 20 amino acids. CDR1 and CDR2 from the germline V gene are MGHRA and YSYEKL. CDR3 DNA sequence: TGCGCCAGCAGCCAAGAATGGGCTAGCGGGGGGCCTGGCTCCTACAATGAGCAGTTCTTC. Amino acids: CASSQEWASGGPGSYNEQFF.

J is TRBJ1-5 and V is TRBV6-1; D is ambiguous. V lost 0 bases and J lost 0, with 15 bases in between. The CDR3 spans 18 residues. CDR1 is MNHNS, CDR2 SASEGT, per germline. CDR3 bases: TGTGCCAGCAGTGAAGCGCGGGGTGGGGAAGCTAGCAATCAGCCCCAGCATTTT. This gives the protein CASSEARGGEASNQPQHF.

This chain joins TRBV24-1 and TRBJ2-3, with D possibly matching TRBD1 (6 bases). V gave up 3 bases and J gave up 1 base, with 10 bases separating them. Per the germline V gene, CDR1 is KGHDR and CDR2 is SFDVKD. CDR3 length: 15 amino acids. CDR3 residues: CATSDRRQGTDTQYF. In DNA, the CDR3 is TGTGCCACCAGTGATCGCCGACAGGGCACAGATACGCAGTATTTT.

This clone has more than one count but fewer than ten. This chain links TRBV4-1 with TRBJ1-6; D might be TRBD1 (5 bases). This CDR3 region has 16 residues. The germline V and J ends were trimmed by 2 bases and 10 bases, with 18 bases remaining between them. From germline, CDR1 is MGHRA and CDR2 YSYEKL. The CDR3 nucleotides read TGCGCCAGCAGCCAAAGTTCCAGGGTTTTTGAATCACCCCTCCACTTT. Translated, it gives CASSQSSRVFESPLHF.

V and J are TRBV3-1 (or the pseudogene TRBV3-2) and TRBJ1-2; no definite D call. V was shortened by 0 bases and J by 2 bases, with 10 bases between the two germline ends. The germline V gene has CDR1 LGHDT and CDR2 YNNKEL (reference sequence). The CDR3 totals 15 residues. CDR3 amino acids: CASSQDPGTNYGYTF. DNA for the CDR3: TGTGCCAGCAGCCAAGATCCAGGAACCAACTATGGCTACACCTTC.

This sequence joins TRBV3-1 (or the pseudogene TRBV3-2) and TRBJ1-5, with a possible D match to TRBD1 (5 bases). Trimming took 1 base from V and 6 from J, leaving 13 bases between them. This CDR3 spans 15 amino acids. Germline V CDR1 and CDR2: LGHDT, YNNKEL (reference sequence). CDR3 in DNA: TGTGCCAGCAGCCAAGGAGGGGCGGGAGTTCAGCCCCAGCATTTT. Encoded protein: CASSQGGAGVQPQHF.

V gene TRBV6-5 combines with J gene TRBJ2-7, with D perhaps matching TRBD2 (6 bases). V lost 7 bases and J lost 3, with 13 bases in between. The CDR3 sequence is 13 residues long. Per germline, CDR1 MNHEY and CDR2 SVGAGI. CDR3 region: CASTDLGLYEQYF. Written as DNA, the CDR3 is TGTGCCAGCACGGATTTGGGACTCTACGAGCAGTACTTC.

The CDR3 DNA sequence: TGCGCCAGCAGCTTGGGGGCTAGCGGGTTCTACGAGCAGTACTTC. Protein product: CASSLGASGFYEQYF. The V and J genes are TRBV5-1 and TRBJ2-7, with TRBD2 matching 8 bases. Germline V gives CDR1 SGHRS, CDR2 YFSETQ. J was trimmed by 3 bases and V by 0 bases; bases with no gene match: 5. This CDR3 is built from 15 residues. The full variable domain, rest sourced from reference TRBV5-1 and TRBJ2-7, is KAGVTQTPRYLIKTRGQQVTLSCSPISGHRSVSWYQQTPGQGLQFLFEYFSETQRNKGNFPGRFSGRQFSNSRSEMNVSTLELGDSALYLCASSLGASGFYEQYFGPGTRLTVT.

The rearrangement links TRBV5-5 to TRBJ1-2, with D unclear. V dropped 0 bases and J dropped 8 bases, with 23 bases sitting between them. CDR1 is SGHKS and CDR2 is YYEKEE in the germline V gene (reference sequence). This CDR3 is 17 amino acids long. The CDR3 reads CASSLEGLAIGGRGYTF. CDR3 bases: TGTGCCAGCAGCTTGGAAGGGCTAGCGATTGGAGGGCGCGGCTACACCTTC.

In its sample, this clone was seen once. The genes are TRBV2 and TRBJ2-3, with 8 positions matching TRBD2. The germline V gene has CDR1 SNHLY and CDR2 FYNNEI. The CDR3 contains 16 residues. Trimming took 2 bases from V and 5 from J; bases not matched to a gene: 9. In DNA form, the CDR3 reads TGTGCCAGCAGTGAATGGGGCGGGGGGCGGAAAGATACGCAGTATTTT. It is translated as CASSEWGGGRKDTQYF.

V is TRBV11-2 and J is TRBJ2-5; D is undetermined. The CDR3 extends over 14 amino acids. V lost 3 bases, J lost 2 bases, and 10 bases lay in between. CDR1 is SGHAT, CDR2 FQNNGV, per germline. The CDR3 nucleotides read TGTGCCAGCAGCTTCTTCACAGCACAAGAGACCCAGTACTTC. It is translated as CASSFFTAQETQYF.

This clone was recorded once. This chain links TRBV7-9 with TRBJ2-1; D possibly corresponds to TRBD2 (5 bases). Germline V CDR1 and CDR2: SEHNR, FQNEAQ (reference sequence). Trimming cost V 3 bases and J 10 bases, with 13 bases left between them. This CDR3 comprises 13 residues. The CDR3 reads CASSFPPRGEQFF. DNA for the CDR3: TGTGCCAGCAGCTTCCCCCCTAGAGGGGAGCAGTTCTTC.

CDR3 loop: CASSVEGGTLYGYTF. The DNA of the CDR3 is TGTGCCAGCAGCGTAGAAGGAGGGACGCTTTATGGCTACACCTTC. V gene TRBV9 combines with J gene TRBJ1-2, with TRBD1 as a possible D gene (5 bases). V lost 0 bases to trimming and J lost 5 bases, with 14 bases between them. CDR3 length equals 15 residues. Germline assignment: CDR1 SGDLS and CDR2 YYNGEE.

The chain employs TRBV5-4 and TRBJ2-5; perhaps TRBD2 as D (6 bases). V lost 5 bases, J lost 5 bases, and 16 bases lay in between. Germline lookup yields CDR1 SGHNT and CDR2 YYREEE (reference sequence). CDR3 length: 14 amino acids. Written as DNA, the CDR3 is TGTGCCAGCAGTCCTGGGGGGTTCGTTGAGACCCAGTACTTC. It specifies CASSPGGFVETQYF.

The chain links TRBV5-1 to TRBJ2-4, with D perhaps TRBD1 (6 bases). V was trimmed by 0 bases and J by 1 base, leaving 11 bases between them. CDR1 is SGHRS and CDR2 is YFSETQ in the germline V gene. The CDR3 length is 16 residues. This CDR3 reads CASSLGWDIAKNIQYF. CDR3 DNA sequence: TGCGCCAGCAGCTTGGGTTGGGACATCGCCAAAAACATTCAGTACTTC.

This chain uses TRBV7-9 with TRBJ2-7; D is ambiguous. From germline, CDR1 is SEHNR and CDR2 FQNEAQ (reference sequence). CDR3 length equals 13 residues. V was shortened by 1 base and J by 4 bases, with 8 bases between the two germline ends. The CDR3 protein is CASSLVSHYEQYF. The DNA for the CDR3 is TGTGCCAGCAGCTTAGTGTCCCATTACGAGCAGTACTTC.

The chain carries TRBV5-1 and TRBJ1-1, with 8 positions matching TRBD1. V gave up 0 bases and J gave up 5 bases; unmatched junction bases: 12. The germline CDR1 and CDR2 sequences are SGHRS and YFSETQ. The length of the CDR3 is 17 residues. The CDR3 spells CASSLGGTGYRGTEAFF. Written as DNA, the CDR3 is TGCGCCAGCAGCTTGGGTGGGACAGGTTATCGGGGAACTGAAGCTTTCTTT.

This clone was recorded once. The V gene is TRBV11-2, the J gene TRBJ1-1, with D possibly matching TRBD1 (5 bases). The CDR3 consists of 15 residues. Between the trimmed V and J ends, which lost 3 bases and 3 bases, there was a span of 14 bases. Germline V lookup: CDR1 SGHAT, CDR2 FQNNGV. The CDR3 sequence: CASSFQGGRDTEAFF. CDR3 DNA sequence: TGTGCCAGCAGCTTCCAGGGAGGCCGGGACACTGAAGCTTTCTTT.

The V and J genes are TRBV6-5 and TRBJ1-4, with D uncertain. V lost 2 bases and J 3 bases, leaving 10 bases between the germline ends. CDR3 length equals 15 residues. Germline CDR1 reads MNHEY; CDR2 reads SVGAGI. The CDR3 DNA sequence: TGTGCCAGCAGTTACGAGGGCCCCGCTAATGAAAAACTGTTTTTT. Amino acids: CASSYEGPANEKLFF.